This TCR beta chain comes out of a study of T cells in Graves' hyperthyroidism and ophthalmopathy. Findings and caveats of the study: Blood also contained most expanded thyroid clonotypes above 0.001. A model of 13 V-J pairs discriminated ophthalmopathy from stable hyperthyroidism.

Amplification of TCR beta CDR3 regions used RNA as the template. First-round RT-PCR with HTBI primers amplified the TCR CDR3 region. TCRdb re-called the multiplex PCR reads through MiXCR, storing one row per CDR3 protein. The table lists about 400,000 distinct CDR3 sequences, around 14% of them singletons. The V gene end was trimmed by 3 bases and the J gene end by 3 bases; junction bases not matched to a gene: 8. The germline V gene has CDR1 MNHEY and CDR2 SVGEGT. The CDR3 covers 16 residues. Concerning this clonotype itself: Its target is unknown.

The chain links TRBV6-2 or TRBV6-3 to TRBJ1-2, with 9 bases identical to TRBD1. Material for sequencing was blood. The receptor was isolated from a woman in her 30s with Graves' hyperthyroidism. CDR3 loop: CASSYLNDRGDYGYTF. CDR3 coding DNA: TGTGCCAGCAGTTATCTGAATGACAGGGGGGACTATGGCTACACCTTC.